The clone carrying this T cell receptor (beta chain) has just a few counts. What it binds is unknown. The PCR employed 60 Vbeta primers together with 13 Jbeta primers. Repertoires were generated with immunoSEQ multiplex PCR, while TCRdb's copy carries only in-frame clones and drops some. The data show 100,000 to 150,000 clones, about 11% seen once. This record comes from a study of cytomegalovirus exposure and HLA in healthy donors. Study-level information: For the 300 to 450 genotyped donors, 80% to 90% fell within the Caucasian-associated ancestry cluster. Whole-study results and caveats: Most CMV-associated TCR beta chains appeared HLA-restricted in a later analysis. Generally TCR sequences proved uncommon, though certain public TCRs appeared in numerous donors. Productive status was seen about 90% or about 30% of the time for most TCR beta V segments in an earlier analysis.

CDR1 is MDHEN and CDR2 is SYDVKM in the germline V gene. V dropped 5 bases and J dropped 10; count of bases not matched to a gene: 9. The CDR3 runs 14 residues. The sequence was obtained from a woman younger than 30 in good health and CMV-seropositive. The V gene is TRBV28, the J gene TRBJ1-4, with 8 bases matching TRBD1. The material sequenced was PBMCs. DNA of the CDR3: TGTGCCAGCAGTCTGACAGGGGTAGTTGCAAAACTGTTTTTT. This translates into CASSLTGVVAKLFF.